This passage covers 13 T cell receptor beta chains from one sample sequenced in a study of shared clonotypes between healthy human individuals. CD45RO-negative CD8 cells positively selected for CCR7 made up the naive population, which excluded terminally differentiated effector memory CD45RA+ cells. Assay: immunoSEQ multiplex PCR; the TCRdb copy retains only in-frame clones and omits some. The table shows fewer than 1 million clones, with roughly 96% occurring only once. Material: naive CD8+ T cells sorted from blood. These receptors were collected from a man aged 30-40 years in good health.

This rearrangement joins TRBV4-1 to TRBJ1-1, with D uncertain. V lost 3 bases and J lost 5, with 13 bases in between. CDR3 length: 14 residues. Germline loops: CDR1 MGHRA, CDR2 YSYEKL. The CDR3 DNA is TGCGCCAGCAGCCACGCCTCGGGAAGGACTGAAGCTTTCTTT. Protein product: CASSHASGRTEAFF.

The gene calls are TRBV18 and TRBJ2-7, with D possibly TRBD1 on 6 matching bases. The CDR3 is made up of 16 amino acids. The V and J ends lost 3 bases and 3 bases respectively, with 18 bases between them. Germline assignment: CDR1 KGHSH and CDR2 LQKENI. CDR3 bases: TGTGCCAGCTCACCCACGAACAGGGCCTCTATCTACGAGCAGTACTTC. It encodes CASSPTNRASIYEQYF.

V is TRBV21-1 and J is TRBJ1-4; the table calls TRBD1, which could not be checked here. TRBV21-1 is assigned pseudogene status. The CDR3 runs to 15 residues. The CDR3 is CASSARTGRRRKLFF. The CDR3 nucleotides are TGTGCCAGCAGCGCCAGGACAGGAAGACGGAGAAAACTGTTTTTT.

The V call is TRBV6-1, the J call TRBJ1-5; D gene unclear. Trimming removed 3 bases from V and 11 bases from J, with 17 bases in between. The germline V gene encodes CDR1 MNHNS and CDR2 SASEGT. There are 14 residues in the CDR3. The DNA of the CDR3 is TGTGCCAGCAGTGAGGGAAGAACGTCGATTTCCCAGCATTTT. It specifies CASSEGRTSISQHF.

CDR3 coding DNA: TGTGCCAGCAGTTCCCCCGGGACAGGGTCTTCCCACGAGCAGTACTTC. This codes for CASSSPGTGSSHEQYF. This chain uses TRBV27 with TRBJ2-7; 9 positions match TRBD1. V lost 4 bases and J lost 5; bases outside the gene matches: 12. This CDR3 has 16 residues. Germline V gene lookup returns CDR1 MNHEY and CDR2 SMNVEV (reference sequence).

The rearrangement links TRBV9 to TRBJ2-1; TRBD2 aligns across 13 bases. The ends lost 0 bases at V and 7 bases at J; junction bases unmatched: 4. Germline-derived CDR1 and CDR2 are SGDLS and YYNGEE. The CDR3 runs to 16 residues. The DNA for the CDR3 is TGTGCCAGCAGCGTAGCTTCGACTAGCGGGAGGAATGAGCAGTTCTTC. Amino acids: CASSVASTSGRNEQFF.

The chain carries TRBV29-1 and TRBJ2-7, with TRBD2 matching over 8 bases. The length of the CDR3 is 12 residues. Germline CDR1 and CDR2: SQVTM and ANQGSEA. With V trimmed by 3 bases and J by 9 bases, 7 bases remained unmatched. The DNA of the CDR3 is TGCAGCGTTGAGGGACTAGGGTTCGGGCAGTACTTC. This gives the protein CSVEGLGFGQYF.

This rearrangement joins TRBV18 to TRBJ2-3, with 10 bases that match TRBD2. The CDR3 spans 16 residues. V lost 5 bases, J lost 2 bases, and 7 bases stayed unmatched. Per the germline V gene, CDR1 is KGHSH and CDR2 is LQKENI. The CDR3 DNA is TGTGCCAGCTCATTTGGACTAGCGGCTTACACAGATACGCAGTATTTT. Amino acid sequence: CASSFGLAAYTDTQYF. The full variable domain, in which reference TRBV18 and TRBJ2-3 provide the parts outside the CDR3, is NAGVMQNPRHLVRRRGQEARLRCSPMKGHSHVYWYRQLPEEGLKFMVYLQKENIIDESGMPKERFSAEFPKEGPSILRIQQVVRGDSAAYFCASSFGLAAYTDTQYFGPGTRLTVL.

The rearrangement uses TRBV5-5 and TRBJ1-2, with TRBD1 identical over 8 bases. This CDR3 region has 16 residues. V gave up 2 bases and J gave up 4 bases; unmatched junction bases: 10. Germline V CDR1 and CDR2: SGHKS, YYEKEE (reference sequence). CDR3 coding DNA: TGTGCCAGCAGCTTCGGGACAGGATGGTCGGGCTATGGCTACACCTTC. The encoded protein is CASSFGTGWSGYGYTF.

The V gene is TRBV11-2, the J gene TRBJ1-2; 7 bases match TRBD1. Germline assignment: CDR1 SGHAT and CDR2 FQNNGV. The length of the CDR3 is 15 residues. J gave up 4 bases and V 5 bases, and 10 bases lay outside the gene matches. The CDR3 protein is CASSPDPGQPYGYTF. In nucleotides, the CDR3 is TGTGCCAGCAGCCCAGACCCGGGACAGCCCTATGGCTACACCTTC.

Here the CDR3 reads CSADTSDLTDTQYF. The DNA of the CDR3 is TGCAGCGCGGATACTAGCGATCTCACAGATACGCAGTATTTT. This chain links TRBV29-1 with TRBJ2-3; 7 bases are shared with TRBD2. CDR3 length: 14 amino acids. Looked up from germline, CDR1 is SQVTM and CDR2 is ANQGSEA. After removal of 7 bases from V and 2 bases from J, the junction contained 9 bases not matched to a gene.

Written as DNA, the CDR3 is TGTGCCAGCAGCTTGGAGTCGGGGGTGGTGACCACTGAAGCTTTCTTT. Translating gives CASSLESGVVTTEAFF. The chain combines TRBV5-6 with TRBJ1-1; D is perhaps TRBD1 (5 bases). This CDR3 is 16 amino acids long. The germline CDR1 and CDR2 sequences are SGHDT and YYEEEE. Trimming removed 0 bases at V and 4 bases at J, with 16 bases between.

The V gene is TRBV6-1, the J gene TRBJ2-5; the D gene is possibly TRBD1 (6 bases). Trimming removed 6 bases at V and 1 base at J, with 15 bases between. The CDR3 sequence is 15 residues long. The germline V gene has CDR1 MNHNS and CDR2 SASEGT. The CDR3 DNA sequence: TGTGCCAGCAGCCCGAGCACAGGGTCCCAAGAGACCCAGTACTTC. This sequence encodes CASSPSTGSQETQYF.